Following are 14 T cell receptor beta chains from one sample sequenced in a study of beta chain features in type 1 diabetes listed by TCRdb under 2018. Receptor libraries were prepared by the immunoSEQ multiplex PCR assay. The High Capacity cDNA Reverse Transcription Kit was used to reverse transcribe all of the isolated RNA, meaning that expressed TCRB transcripts were what got sequenced. TCRdb took over this immuneACCESS table, retaining in-frame rearrangements with V and J assigned. Such tables are incomplete; in checked studies, under half of the missing clones stem from an unresolved V gene, and the remainder is unexplained. This sample gives under 400,000 clones in total; roughly a fifth of them show up just once. Of the sample, about 0.045% is held by the ten largest clones. Sequenced sample: naive CD4+ T cells from blood. The cell subset or site label, read with the paper, signifies: true naive CD4+ T cells. The receptors were sampled from a woman aged 18-29 years in good health.

The table lists this clone with a few counts. The V call is TRBV18, the J call TRBJ1-5; 10 bases align to TRBD1. J lost 6 bases, V lost 4 bases, and 6 bases had no gene match. The CDR3 sequence is 15 residues long. Germline CDR1 and CDR2: KGHSH and LQKENI. CDR3 DNA sequence: TGTGCCAGCTCACTGGGACAGGGGTCCGGTCAGCCCCAGCATTTT. Translated, it gives CASSLGQGSGQPQHF. The variable domain in full, completed from reference TRBV18 and TRBJ1-5, reads NAGVMQNPRHLVRRRGQEARLRCSPMKGHSHVYWYRQLPEEGLKFMVYLQKENIIDESGMPKERFSAEFPKEGPSILRIQQVVRGDSAAYFCASSLGQGSGQPQHFGDGTRLSIL.

This sequence joins TRBV11-1 and TRBJ2-7; D perhaps matches TRBD1 (6 bases). V lost 2 bases to trimming and J lost 4 bases, with 12 bases between them. The CDR3 is 14 residues long. Germline V gene data show CDR1 as SGHAT and CDR2 as FQDESV (reference sequence). The CDR3 DNA sequence: TGTGCCAGCAGCTTAAATAACAGGGCGTACGAGCAGTACTTC. This translates into CASSLNNRAYEQYF.

This chain uses TRBV27 with TRBJ2-7; 7 bases agree with TRBD1. In germline, CDR1 is MNHEY, CDR2 SMNVEV (reference sequence). The V and J ends lost 5 bases and 3 bases, in that order; junction bases with no gene match: 4. The CDR3 extends over 13 amino acids. CDR3 region: CASSRTGNYEQYF. The CDR3 nucleotides read TGTGCCAGCAGTCGGACAGGAAACTACGAGCAGTACTTC.

This clone was counted a few times. The chain joins TRBV2 to TRBJ1-5; D is unclear. CDR1 is SNHLY and CDR2 is FYNNEI in the germline V gene. CDR3 length equals 15 residues. The V end lost 0 bases, the J end lost 1 base, and 7 bases lay between the germline ends. CDR3: CASSEAGGSNQPQHF. The CDR3 nucleotides read TGTGCCAGCAGTGAAGCAGGAGGGAGCAATCAGCCCCAGCATTTT.

CDR3 in amino acids: CAWKTGGSRNTQYF. The CDR3 nucleotides are TGTGCCTGGAAGACAGGGGGCTCTCGGAATACGCAGTATTTT. The gene calls are TRBV30 and TRBJ2-3, with 10 bases identical to TRBD1. V gave up 4 bases and J gave up 7 bases; unmatched junction bases: 8. Germline CDR1 is GTSNPN and CDR2 is SVGIG (reference sequence). The CDR3 has 14 amino acids.

The V call is TRBV5-1, the J call TRBJ2-1, with 8 bases matching TRBD1. CDR3 length: 15 residues. V shed 6 bases and J 6 bases; nucleotides not matched to a gene: 11. Germline-derived CDR1 and CDR2 are SGHRS and YFSETQ. The CDR3 nucleotides are TGCGCCAGCACCCCGAGGTCCACAGGGGGCAATGAGCAGTTCTTC. Translating it yields CASTPRSTGGNEQFF.

The gene calls are TRBV7-9 and TRBJ1-4, with TRBD1 matching 9 bases. V was pared by 3 bases and J by 6 bases, with 2 bases of the junction left unmatched. Germline V gene lookup returns CDR1 SEHNR and CDR2 FQNEAQ (reference sequence). The CDR3 loop spans 14 amino acids. CDR3 sequence reads: CASSLGQGYEKLFF. The DNA for the CDR3 is TGTGCCAGCAGCTTGGGACAGGGCTATGAAAAACTGTTTTTT.

There are a few counts of this clone. The chain links TRBV29-1 to TRBJ1-1; TRBD1 might be the D (6 bases). V was pared by 6 bases and J by 5 bases, with 16 bases between. This CDR3 region has 13 residues. The germline V gene has CDR1 SQVTM and CDR2 ANQGSEA. CDR3 DNA: TGCAGCGTCTCGGGTGACAGGATGACTGAAGCTTTCTTT. Residues: CSVSGDRMTEAFF.

This rearrangement joins TRBV5-1 to TRBJ2-1; D remains ambiguous. The CDR3 length is 14 residues. Trimming removed 7 bases at V and 8 bases at J, with 19 bases between. Germline V gene lookup returns CDR1 SGHRS and CDR2 YFSETQ. This CDR3 is CASGPTFGRDEQFF. The CDR3, as DNA: TGCGCCAGCGGCCCCACCTTTGGGCGTGATGAGCAGTTCTTC. Drawing the rest from reference TRBV5-1 and TRBJ2-1, the complete variable domain is KAGVTQTPRYLIKTRGQQVTLSCSPISGHRSVSWYQQTPGQGLQFLFEYFSETQRNKGNFPGRFSGRQFSNSRSEMNVSTLELGDSALYLCASGPTFGRDEQFFGPGTRLTVL.

This rearrangement joins TRBV2 to TRBJ2-2, with D unresolved. From germline, CDR1 is SNHLY and CDR2 FYNNEI. Between the trimmed V and J ends, which lost 3 bases and 0 bases, there was a span of 11 bases. This CDR3 is 16 amino acids long. CDR3 amino acids: CASSDSATTNTGELFF. CDR3 DNA: TGTGCCAGCAGTGATTCCGCTACCACGAACACCGGGGAGCTGTTTTTT.

This clone was seen a handful of times. The chain carries TRBV15 and TRBJ1-1; D is uncertain. This CDR3 is built from 13 residues. Trimming cost V 3 bases and J 8 bases, with 13 bases left between them. Germline V CDR1 and CDR2: LNHNV, YYDKDF (reference sequence). CDR3 residues: CATSSEGVWEAFF. Written as DNA, the CDR3 is TGTGCCACCAGCAGTGAGGGAGTCTGGGAAGCTTTCTTT. Drawing the rest from reference TRBV15 and TRBJ1-1, the complete variable domain is DAMVIQNPRYQVTQFGKPVTLSCSQTLNHNVMYWYQQKSSQAPKLLFHYYDKDFNNEADTPDNFQSRRPNTSFCFLDIRSPGLGDTAMYLCATSSEGVWEAFFGQGTRLTVV.

The V gene is TRBV30, the J gene TRBJ2-1; TRBD2 agrees at 8 bases. From germline, CDR1 is GTSNPN and CDR2 SVGIG (reference sequence). The CDR3 runs to 12 residues. Trimming took 0 bases from V and 9 from J; bases not matched to a gene: 1. Here the CDR3 reads CAWSVLAAEQFF. CDR3 sequence (DNA): TGTGCCTGGAGTGTACTAGCGGCTGAGCAGTTCTTC.

J is TRBJ1-2 and V is TRBV5-1; 9 bases are shared with TRBD1. Germline V gene sequence: CDR1 SGHRS, CDR2 YFSETQ. The J segment lost 3 bases and the V segment lost 2 bases, leaving 2 bases of the junction unmatched. The CDR3 loop spans 14 amino acids. This chain's CDR3 is CASSLQGADYGYTF. As DNA, the CDR3 is TGCGCCAGCAGCTTACAGGGGGCTGACTATGGCTACACCTTC.

The J gene is TRBJ1-6, the V gene TRBV5-1; D is possibly TRBD1 (6 bases). The CDR3 runs 15 residues. Trimming cost V 0 bases and J 6 bases, with 10 bases left between them. Germline lookup yields CDR1 SGHRS and CDR2 YFSETQ. The CDR3 loop reads CASSLGTEFNSPLHF. The CDR3 bases are TGCGCCAGCAGCTTGGGGACAGAATTTAATTCACCCCTCCACTTT.